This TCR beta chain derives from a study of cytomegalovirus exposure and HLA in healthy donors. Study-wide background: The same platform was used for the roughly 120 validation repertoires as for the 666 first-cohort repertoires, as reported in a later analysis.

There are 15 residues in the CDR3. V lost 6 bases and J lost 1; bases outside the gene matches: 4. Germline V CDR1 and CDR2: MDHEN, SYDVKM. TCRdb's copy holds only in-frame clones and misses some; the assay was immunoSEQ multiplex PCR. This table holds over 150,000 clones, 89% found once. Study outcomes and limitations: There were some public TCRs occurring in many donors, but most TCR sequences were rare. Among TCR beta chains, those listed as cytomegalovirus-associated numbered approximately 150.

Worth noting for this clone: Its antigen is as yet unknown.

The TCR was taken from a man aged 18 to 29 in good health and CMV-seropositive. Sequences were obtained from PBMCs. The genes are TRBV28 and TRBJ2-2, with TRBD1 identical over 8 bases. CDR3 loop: CASSRQGRNTGELFF. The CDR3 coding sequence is TGTGCCAGCAGCCGACAGGGGAGGAACACCGGGGAGCTGTTTTTT. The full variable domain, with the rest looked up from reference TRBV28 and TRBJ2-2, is DVKVTQSSRYLVKRTGEKVFLECVQDMDHENMFWYRQDPGLGLRLIYFSYDVKMKEKGDIPEGYSVSREKKERFSLILESASTNQTSMYLCASSRQGRNTGELFFGEGSRLTVL.